This T cell receptor (beta chain) was obtained from a study of CD8+ T cells in alopecia areata. At the level of the study: The drug, oral tofacitinib, was given to treated patients at 5 to 10 mg twice daily. Patients took tofacitinib for 6 to 18 months, followed by 6 drug-free months. Study-wide points: With patients, TCR sharing proved less clear than in mice, a difference possibly related to HLA.

In alopecia areata patients, both lesional scalp punch biopsies and peripheral blood were collected. Following RNA extraction, reverse transcription yielded cDNA that acted as the sequencing template. Libraries were prepared by immunoSEQ multiplex PCR; TCRdb keeps only in-frame clonotypes and omits some of them. The sample consists of 5,700 or so clones, just over 60% of them appearing once. CDR1 and CDR2 (germline): SNHLY, FYNNEI. V lost 3 bases and J 2 bases, leaving 10 bases between the germline ends. The length of the CDR3 is 14 residues. Turning to this clone: The antigen is not known.

The chain combines TRBV2 with TRBJ2-5; D is uncertain. The TCR sequence derives from a human donor with alopecia areata. This sample comprised skin, obtained at week 0. Here the CDR3 reads CASSDWISQETQYF. CDR3 DNA: TGTGCCAGCAGTGATTGGATCTCGCAAGAGACCCAGTACTTC.